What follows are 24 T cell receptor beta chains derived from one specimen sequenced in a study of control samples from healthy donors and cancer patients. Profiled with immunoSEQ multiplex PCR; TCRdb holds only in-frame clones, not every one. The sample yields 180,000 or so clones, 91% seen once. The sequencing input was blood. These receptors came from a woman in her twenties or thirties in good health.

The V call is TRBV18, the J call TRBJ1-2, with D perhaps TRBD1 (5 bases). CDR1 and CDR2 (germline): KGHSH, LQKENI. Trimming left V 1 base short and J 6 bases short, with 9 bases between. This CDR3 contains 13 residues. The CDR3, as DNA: TGTGCCAGCTCACCACAGGGGTGGGATGGCTACACCTTC. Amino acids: CASSPQGWDGYTF.

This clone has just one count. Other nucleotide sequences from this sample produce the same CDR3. CDR3 bases: TGCAGTGCTAGTAGGAGGGAAAAACTGTTTTTT. Protein product: CSASRREKLFF. The J gene is TRBJ1-4, the V gene TRBV20-1; the D is unclear. Trimming took off 3 bases at V and 8 bases at J, with 7 bases between the two ends. From germline, CDR1 is DFQATT and CDR2 SNEGSKA (reference sequence). The CDR3 consists of 11 residues.

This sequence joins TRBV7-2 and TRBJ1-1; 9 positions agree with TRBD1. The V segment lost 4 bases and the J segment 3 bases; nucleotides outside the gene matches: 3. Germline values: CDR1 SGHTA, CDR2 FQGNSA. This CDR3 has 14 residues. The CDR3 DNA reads TGTGCCAGCAGCTCCGGACAGGGGCACACTGAAGCTTTCTTT. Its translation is CASSSGQGHTEAFF.

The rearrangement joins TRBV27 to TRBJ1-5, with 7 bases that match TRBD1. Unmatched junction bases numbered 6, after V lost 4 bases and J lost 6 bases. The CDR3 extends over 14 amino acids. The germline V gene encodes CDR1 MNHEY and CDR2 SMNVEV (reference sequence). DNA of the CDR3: TGTGCCAGCAGTTCCACAGGGGAGGGTCAGCCCCAGCATTTT. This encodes CASSSTGEGQPQHF.

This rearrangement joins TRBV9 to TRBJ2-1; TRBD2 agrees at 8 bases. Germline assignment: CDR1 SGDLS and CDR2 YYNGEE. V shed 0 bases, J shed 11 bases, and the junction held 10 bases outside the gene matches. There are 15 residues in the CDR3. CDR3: CASSVGGGRLDKQFF. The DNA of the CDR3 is TGTGCCAGCAGCGTAGGGGGCGGGAGGTTGGATAAGCAGTTCTTC.

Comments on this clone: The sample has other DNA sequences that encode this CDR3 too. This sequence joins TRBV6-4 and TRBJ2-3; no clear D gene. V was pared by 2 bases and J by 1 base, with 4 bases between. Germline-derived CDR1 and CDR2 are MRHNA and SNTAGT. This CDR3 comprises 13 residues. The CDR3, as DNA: TGTGCCAGCAGTGACGGGGGCACAGATACGCAGTATTTT. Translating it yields CASSDGGTDTQYF.

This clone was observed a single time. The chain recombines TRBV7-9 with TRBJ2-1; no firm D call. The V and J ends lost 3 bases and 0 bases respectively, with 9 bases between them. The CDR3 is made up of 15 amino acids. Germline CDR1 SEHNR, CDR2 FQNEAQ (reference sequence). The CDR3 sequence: CASSFLAGSYNEQFF. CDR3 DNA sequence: TGTGCCAGCAGCTTTTTAGCCGGCTCCTACAATGAGCAGTTCTTC.

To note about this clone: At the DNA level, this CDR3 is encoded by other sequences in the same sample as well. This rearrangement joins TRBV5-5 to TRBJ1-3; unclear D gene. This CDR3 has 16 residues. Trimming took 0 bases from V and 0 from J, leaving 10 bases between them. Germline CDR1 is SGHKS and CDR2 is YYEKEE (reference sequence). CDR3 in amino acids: CASSLGILHSGNTIYF. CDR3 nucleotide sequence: TGTGCCAGCAGCTTGGGTATCCTCCACTCTGGAAACACCATATATTTT.

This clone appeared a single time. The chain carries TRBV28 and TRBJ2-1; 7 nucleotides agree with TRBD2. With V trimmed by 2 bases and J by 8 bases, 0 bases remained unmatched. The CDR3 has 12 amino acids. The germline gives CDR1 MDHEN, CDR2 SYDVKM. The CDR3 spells CASSLAGDEQFF. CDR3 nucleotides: TGTGCCAGCAGTTTAGCGGGGGATGAGCAGTTCTTC.

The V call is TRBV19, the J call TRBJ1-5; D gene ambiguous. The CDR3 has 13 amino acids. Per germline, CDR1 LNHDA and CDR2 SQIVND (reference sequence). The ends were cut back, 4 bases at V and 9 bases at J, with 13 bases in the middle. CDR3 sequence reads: CASSTGFPGPQHF. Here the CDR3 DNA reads TGTGCCAGTAGTACGGGGTTCCCGGGGCCCCAGCATTTT.

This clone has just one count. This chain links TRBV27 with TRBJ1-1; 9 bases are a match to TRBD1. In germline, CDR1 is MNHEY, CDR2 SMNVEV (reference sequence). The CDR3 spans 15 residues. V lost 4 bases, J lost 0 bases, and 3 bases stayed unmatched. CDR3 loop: CASSYRGLMNTEAFF. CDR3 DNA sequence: TGTGCCAGCAGTTACAGGGGGCTAATGAACACTGAAGCTTTCTTT.

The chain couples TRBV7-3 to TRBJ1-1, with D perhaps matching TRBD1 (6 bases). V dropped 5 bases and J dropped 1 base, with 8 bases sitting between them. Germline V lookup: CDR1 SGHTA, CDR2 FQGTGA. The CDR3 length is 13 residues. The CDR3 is CASSIQGNTEAFF. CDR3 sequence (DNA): TGTGCCAGCAGCATACAGGGGAACACTGAAGCTTTCTTT.

CDR3 nucleotides: TGTGCCATCAGTGACTACGAAGAGACCCAGTACTTC. This gives the protein CAISDYEETQYF. The chain combines TRBV10-3 with TRBJ2-5; D call uncertain. Trimming took 3 bases from V and 3 from J, leaving 5 bases between them. CDR3 size: 12 residues. Per the germline V gene, CDR1 is ENHRY and CDR2 is SYGVKD.

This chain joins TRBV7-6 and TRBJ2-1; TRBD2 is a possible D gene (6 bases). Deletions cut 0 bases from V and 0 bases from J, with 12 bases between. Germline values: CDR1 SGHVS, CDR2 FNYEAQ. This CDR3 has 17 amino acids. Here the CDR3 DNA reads TGTGCCAGCAGCTTAGCGTCGGGAGCGAGCTCCTACAATGAGCAGTTCTTC. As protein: CASSLASGASSYNEQFF.

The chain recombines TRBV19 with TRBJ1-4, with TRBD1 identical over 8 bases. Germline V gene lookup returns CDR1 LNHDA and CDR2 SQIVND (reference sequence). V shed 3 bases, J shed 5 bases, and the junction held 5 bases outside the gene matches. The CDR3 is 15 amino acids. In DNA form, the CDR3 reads TGTGCCAGTAGTATCACTTCAGGGGGCAATGAAAAACTGTTTTTT. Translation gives CASSITSGGNEKLFF.

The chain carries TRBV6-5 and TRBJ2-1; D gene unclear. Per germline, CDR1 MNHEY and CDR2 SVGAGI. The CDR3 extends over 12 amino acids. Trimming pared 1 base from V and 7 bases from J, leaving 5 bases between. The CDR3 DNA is TGTGCCAGCAGTTACTACGGTAATGAGCAGTTCTTC. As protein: CASSYYGNEQFF.

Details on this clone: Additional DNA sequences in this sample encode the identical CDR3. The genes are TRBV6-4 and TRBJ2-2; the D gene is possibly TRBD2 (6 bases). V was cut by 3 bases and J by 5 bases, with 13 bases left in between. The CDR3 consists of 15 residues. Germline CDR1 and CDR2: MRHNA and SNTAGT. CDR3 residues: CASSEGTGETGELFF. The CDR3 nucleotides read TGTGCCAGCAGTGAAGGGACGGGGGAGACCGGGGAGCTGTTTTTT.

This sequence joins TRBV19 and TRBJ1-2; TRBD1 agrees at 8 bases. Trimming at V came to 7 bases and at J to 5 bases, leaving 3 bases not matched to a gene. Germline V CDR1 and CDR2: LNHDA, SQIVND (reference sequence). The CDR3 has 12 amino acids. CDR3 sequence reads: CASTDRDYGYTF. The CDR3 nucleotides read TGTGCCAGTACGGACAGGGATTATGGCTACACCTTC.

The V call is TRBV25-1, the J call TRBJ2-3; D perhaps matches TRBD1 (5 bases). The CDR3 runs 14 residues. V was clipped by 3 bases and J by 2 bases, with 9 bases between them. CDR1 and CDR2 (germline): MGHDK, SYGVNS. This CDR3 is CASSDRVITDTQYF. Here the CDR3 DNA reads TGTGCCAGCAGTGACAGGGTTATCACAGATACGCAGTATTTT.

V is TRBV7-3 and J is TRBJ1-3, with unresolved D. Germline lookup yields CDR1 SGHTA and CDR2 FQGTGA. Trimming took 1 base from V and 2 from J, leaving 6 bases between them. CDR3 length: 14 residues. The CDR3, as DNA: TGTGCCAGCAGCTTAAGGCTGGCTGGAAACACCATATATTTT. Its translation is CASSLRLAGNTIYF. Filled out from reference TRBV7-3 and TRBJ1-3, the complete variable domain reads GAGVSQTPSNKVTEKGKYVELRCDPISGHTALYWYRQSLGQGPEFLIYFQGTGAADDSGLPNDRFFAVRPEGSVSTLKIQRTERGDSAVYLCASSLRLAGNTIYFGEGSWLTVV.

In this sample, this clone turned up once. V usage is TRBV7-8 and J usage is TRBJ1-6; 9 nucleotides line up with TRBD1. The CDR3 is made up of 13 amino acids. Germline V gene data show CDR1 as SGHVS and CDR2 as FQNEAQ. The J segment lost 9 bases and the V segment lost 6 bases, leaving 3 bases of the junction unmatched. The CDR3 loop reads CASRETGGSPLHF. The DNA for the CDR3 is TGTGCCAGCAGGGAGACAGGGGGTTCACCCCTCCACTTT.

The CDR3 DNA is TGTGCCAGCAGCTTGTCGGGCGGGGGGACCTACGAGCAGTACTTC. Its translation is CASSLSGGGTYEQYF. The chain employs TRBV5-4 and TRBJ2-7; 8 positions match TRBD2. The CDR3 extends over 15 amino acids. Germline lookup yields CDR1 SGHNT and CDR2 YYREEE (reference sequence). V gave up 1 base and J gave up 2 bases; unmatched junction bases: 5.

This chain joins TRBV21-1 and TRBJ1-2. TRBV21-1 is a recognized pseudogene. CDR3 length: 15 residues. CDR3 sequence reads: CASPDWGAVPYGYTF. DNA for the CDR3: TGTGCCAGCCCTGATTGGGGGGCCGTACCCTATGGCTACACCTTC.

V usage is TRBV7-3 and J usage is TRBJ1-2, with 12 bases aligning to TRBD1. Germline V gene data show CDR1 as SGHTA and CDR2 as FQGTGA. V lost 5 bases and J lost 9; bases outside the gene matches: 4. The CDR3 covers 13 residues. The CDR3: CASSPGQGASYTF. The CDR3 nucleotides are TGTGCCAGCAGCCCGGGACAGGGGGCGAGCTACACCTTC.